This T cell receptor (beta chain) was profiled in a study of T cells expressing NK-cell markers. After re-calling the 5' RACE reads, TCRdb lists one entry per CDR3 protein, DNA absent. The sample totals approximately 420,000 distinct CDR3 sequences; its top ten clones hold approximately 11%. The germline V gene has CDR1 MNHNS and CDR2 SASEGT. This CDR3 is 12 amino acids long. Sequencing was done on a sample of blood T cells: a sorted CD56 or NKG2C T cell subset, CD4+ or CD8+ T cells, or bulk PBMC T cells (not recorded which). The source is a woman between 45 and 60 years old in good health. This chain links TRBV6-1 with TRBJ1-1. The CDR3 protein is CASSEWVAEAFF.